Listed below are T cell receptor beta chains from one sample, sequenced in a study of OX40 agonist ivuxolimab in advanced cancers. TCRdb's copy holds only in-frame clones and misses some; the assay was immunoSEQ multiplex PCR. The table shows 100,000 to 130,000 clones, with 75% to 95% occurring only once. The sequences come from CD4+ or CD8+ T cells sorted from blood, collected in a trial of the OX40 agonist ivuxolimab. The receptors derive from an adult with an advanced solid tumor such as melanoma, head and neck, liver or kidney cancer. Each CDR3 is given with its conserved first and last residue. Each record gives: D gene, V gene, J gene, clone size, CDR3 protein, CDR3 DNA. A D gene is named only where the DNA matches it firmly. Some rows have no size entry. The others give once, few or many, or a class for an expanded clone.

>-|TRBV4-3|TRBJ2-3|-
CASSRGRGRSTDTQYF
TGCGCCAGCAGCCGGGGTCGGGGAAGGAGCACAGATACGCAGTATTTT
>TRBD1|TRBV27|TRBJ1-2|-
CASSTRQGASYGYTF
TGTGCCAGCAGTACCCGGCAGGGGGCGAGTTATGGCTACACCTTC
>-|TRBV12-2|TRBJ1-5|once
CASPLGDTFNQPQHF
TGTGCAAGTCCTTTAGGAGACACTTTCAATCAGCCCCAGCATTTT
>-|TRBV6-1|TRBJ2-2|-
CASKHYTGELFF
TGTGCCAGCAAACATTACACCGGGGAGCTGTTTTTT
>TRBD2|TRBV14|TRBJ2-7|-
CASSQDRLAGGHEQYF
TGTGCCAGCAGCCAAGATAGACTAGCGGGAGGGCACGAGCAGTACTTC
>-|TRBV18|TRBJ2-2|-
CASSGGTNTGELFF
TGTGCCAGCTCAGGCGGGACTAACACCGGGGAGCTGTTTTTT
>TRBD1|TRBV5-1|TRBJ2-7|-
CASSWGDRAHYEQYF
TGCGCCAGCAGCTGGGGGGACAGGGCACACTACGAGCAGTACTTC
>-|TRBV25-1|TRBJ1-5|-
CASSSGTFSNQPQHF
TGTGCCAGCAGTTCCGGGACCTTTAGCAATCAGCCCCAGCATTTT
>-|TRBV18|TRBJ2-5|-
CASSPAGRRETQYF
TGTGCCAGCTCACCGGCTGGGAGGAGAGAGACCCAGTACTTC
>TRBD2|TRBV4-3|TRBJ2-7|-
CASSQDGASGLHF
TGCGCCAGCAGCCAAGATGGCGCTAGCGGGTTACACTTC
>-|TRBV5-1|TRBJ2-2|-
CASSLESLGTGELFF
TGCGCCAGCAGCTTGGAATCGTTGGGCACCGGGGAGCTGTTTTTT
>TRBD2|TRBV19|TRBJ2-1|-
CASSIPTSGRVNEQFF
TGTGCCAGTAGTATCCCGACTAGCGGGAGAGTTAATGAGCAGTTCTTC
>TRBD1|TRBV29-1|TRBJ1-1|-
CSVVQGATEAFF
TGCAGCGTTGTACAGGGGGCAACTGAAGCTTTCTTT
>-|TRBV28|TRBJ2-7|-
CALGRGSGQSYEQYF
TGTGCGCTCGGGCGGGGCTCCGGACAGTCCTACGAGCAGTACTTC
>TRBD2|TRBV10-3|TRBJ2-1|-
CAISESGGRGYNEQFF
TGTGCCATCAGTGAGTCCGGCGGGAGGGGATACAATGAGCAGTTCTTC
>-|TRBV7-2|TRBJ2-5|-
CASSLYQETQYF
TGTGCCAGCAGCCTGTACCAAGAGACCCAGTACTTC
>-|TRBV14|TRBJ2-1|-
CASSPVSGSVNEQFF
TGTGCCAGCAGCCCTGTTAGTGGGTCGGTGAATGAGCAGTTCTTC
>-|TRBV2|TRBJ2-5|-
CASSELETQYF
TGTGCCAGCAGTGAACTTGAGACCCAGTACTTC
>-|TRBV9|TRBJ1-2|-
CASSAGGVGYGYTF
TGTGCCAGCAGCGCTGGGGGCGTGGGCTATGGCTACACCTTC
>-|TRBV5-1|TRBJ2-7|-
CASSFYQLQGADEQYF
TGCGCCAGCAGCTTCTACCAGTTACAGGGAGCGGACGAGCAGTACTTC
>-|TRBV6-5|TRBJ2-2|-
CASSYHQNTGELFF
TGTGCCAGCAGCTACCACCAGAACACCGGGGAGCTGTTTTTT
>TRBD1|TRBV5-1|TRBJ1-3|once
CASSQWDRTGNTIYF
TGCGCCAGCAGCCAATGGGACAGGACTGGAAACACCATATATTTT
>-|TRBV5-1|TRBJ1-4|-
CASSLAQFNEKLFF
TGCGCCAGCAGCTTGGCACAGTTTAATGAAAAACTGTTTTTT
>TRBD1|TRBV29-1|TRBJ2-7|many
CSVAGQELSYEQYF
TGCAGCGTTGCCGGACAGGAGCTCTCCTACGAGCAGTACTTC
>-|TRBV19|TRBJ1-5|-
CASSPVGGINQPQHF
TGTGCCAGTAGTCCGGTGGGAGGGATAAATCAGCCCCAGCATTTT
>-|TRBV29-1|TRBJ2-2|-
CSVGLKTGPNIGELFF
TGCAGCGTTGGGCTAAAAACGGGACCTAACATCGGGGAGCTGTTTTTT
>TRBD1|TRBV2|TRBJ2-5|-
CASRGGETQYF
TGTGCCAGCAGAGGGGGCGAGACCCAGTACTTC
>-|TRBV7-9|TRBJ1-2|-
CASSFGNQYGYTF
TGTGCCAGCAGCTTCGGCAATCAATATGGCTACACCTTC
>-|TRBV6-5|TRBJ1-1|-
CASQGREPEAFF
TGTGCCAGCCAGGGGCGGGAACCTGAAGCTTTCTTT
>-|TRBV7-2|TRBJ2-7|-
CASSLGTHSYEQYF
TGTGCCAGCAGCTTGGGGACGCACTCCTACGAGCAGTACTTC
>-|TRBV28|TRBJ1-5|-
CASRPMGGSNQPQHF
TGTGCCAGCAGGCCGATGGGGGGTAGCAATCAGCCCCAGCATTTT
>-|TRBV5-4|TRBJ2-7|-
CASSTPPGVEQYF
TGTGCCAGCAGCACTCCGCCGGGAGTCGAGCAGTACTTC
>TRBD2|TRBV7-6|TRBJ2-7|-
CASSPPTSGSSHEQYF
TGTGCCAGCAGCCCACCAACTAGCGGGAGTAGCCACGAGCAGTACTTC
>TRBD2|TRBV27|TRBJ2-7|-
CASSLSRGTSGGDYEQYF
TGTGCCAGCAGTTTATCGAGAGGGACTAGCGGGGGGGACTACGAGCAGTACTTC
>-|TRBV7-2|TRBJ1-3|-
CASSPVGGSSGNTIYF
TGTGCCAGCAGCCCGGTGGGGGGGAGCTCTGGAAACACCATATATTTT
>-|TRBV29-1|TRBJ2-2|-
CSVEDRVGNTGELFF
TGCAGCGTTGAAGATCGGGTGGGGAACACCGGGGAGCTGTTTTTT
>-|TRBV28|TRBJ1-1|few
CASSLSQKTEAFF
TGTGCCAGCAGTTTATCCCAAAAAACTGAAGCTTTCTTT
>-|TRBV10-3|TRBJ2-3|-
CAISDAVDTQYF
TGTGCCATCAGTGATGCGGTAGATACGCAGTATTTT
>-|TRBV21-1|TRBJ2-2|-
CASSNQGRVTGELFF
TGTGCCAGCAGCAATCAGGGTCGGGTCACCGGGGAGCTGTTTTTT
>-|TRBV19|TRBJ2-1|-
CATSQGAGPSEQFF
TGTGCAACAAGCCAAGGCGCGGGGCCATCGGAGCAGTTCTTC
>-|TRBV6-5|TRBJ1-3|-
CASSYSLLGSGNTIYF
TGTGCCAGCAGTTACTCGTTACTTGGCTCTGGAAACACCATATATTTT
>TRBD2|TRBV19|TRBJ2-7|-
CASSPWTSGSYEQYF
TGTGCCAGTAGTCCCTGGACTAGCGGGAGTTACGAGCAGTACTTC